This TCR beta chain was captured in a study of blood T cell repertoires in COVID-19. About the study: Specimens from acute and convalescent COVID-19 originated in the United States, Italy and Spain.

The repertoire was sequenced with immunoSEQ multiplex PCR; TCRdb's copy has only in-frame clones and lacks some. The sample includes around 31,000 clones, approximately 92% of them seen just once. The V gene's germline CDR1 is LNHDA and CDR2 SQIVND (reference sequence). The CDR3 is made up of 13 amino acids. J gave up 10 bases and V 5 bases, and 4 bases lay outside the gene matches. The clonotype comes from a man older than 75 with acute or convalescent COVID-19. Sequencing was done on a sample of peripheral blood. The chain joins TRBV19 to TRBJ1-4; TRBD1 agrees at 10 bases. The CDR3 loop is CASSEGQGVKLFF. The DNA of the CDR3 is TGTGCCAGTAGTGAAGGACAGGGGGTAAAACTGTTTTTT.